This entry is about one T cell receptor (beta chain). Template: tumor biopsy or peripheral blood genomic DNA, about 616-6,500 ng per sample. The junction had 13 bases not matched to a gene; V was cut back by 5 bases and J by 0 bases. The CDR3 has 17 amino acids. Germline V gene data show CDR1 as SGHNT and CDR2 as YYREEE (reference sequence). This specimen comes from a study of T cells in tumors after PD-1 blockade. Produced via immunoSEQ multiplex PCR; TCRdb's table is partial and in-frame only. The sample lists 35,000 or so clones; about three quarters were seen once. The receptor comes from a human donor with basal cell carcinoma. Sample: PBMCs, taken before anti-PD-1 treatment. The chain combines TRBV5-4 with TRBJ2-7; 8 bases are a match to TRBD2. The CDR3 spells CASRLELGREASYEQYF. The CDR3, as DNA: TGTGCCAGCAGACTGGAATTGGGGCGGGAGGCCTCCTACGAGCAGTACTTC.